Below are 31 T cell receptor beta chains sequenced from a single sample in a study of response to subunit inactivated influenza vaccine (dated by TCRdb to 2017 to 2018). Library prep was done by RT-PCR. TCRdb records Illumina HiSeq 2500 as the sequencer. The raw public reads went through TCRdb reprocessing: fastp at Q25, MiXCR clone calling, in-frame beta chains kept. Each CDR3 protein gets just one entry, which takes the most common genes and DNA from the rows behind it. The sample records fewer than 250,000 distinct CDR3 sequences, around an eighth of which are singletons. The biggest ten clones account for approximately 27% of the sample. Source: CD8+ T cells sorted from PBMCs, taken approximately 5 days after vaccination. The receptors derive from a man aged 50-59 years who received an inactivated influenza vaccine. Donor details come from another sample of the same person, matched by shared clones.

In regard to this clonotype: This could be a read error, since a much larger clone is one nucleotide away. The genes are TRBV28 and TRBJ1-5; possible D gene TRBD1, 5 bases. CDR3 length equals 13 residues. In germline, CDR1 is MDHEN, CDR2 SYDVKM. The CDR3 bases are TGTGCCAGCCGTTTGACAGCCAATCAGCCCCAGCATTTT. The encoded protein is CASRLTANQPQHF.

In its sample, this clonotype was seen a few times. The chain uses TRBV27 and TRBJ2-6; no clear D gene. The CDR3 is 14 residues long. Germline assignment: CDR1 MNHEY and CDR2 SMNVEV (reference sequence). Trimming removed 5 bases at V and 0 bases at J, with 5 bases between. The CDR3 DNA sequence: TGTGCCAGCAGTACGAACTCTGGGGCCAACGTCCTGACTTTC. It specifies CASSTNSGANVLTF.

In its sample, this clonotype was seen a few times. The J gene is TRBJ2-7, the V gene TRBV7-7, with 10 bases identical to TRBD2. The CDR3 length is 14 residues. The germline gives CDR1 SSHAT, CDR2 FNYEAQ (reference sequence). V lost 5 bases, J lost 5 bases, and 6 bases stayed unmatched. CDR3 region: CASSQRTSGHEQYF. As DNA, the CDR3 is TGTGCCAGCAGCCAGCGGACTAGCGGCCACGAGCAGTACTTC.

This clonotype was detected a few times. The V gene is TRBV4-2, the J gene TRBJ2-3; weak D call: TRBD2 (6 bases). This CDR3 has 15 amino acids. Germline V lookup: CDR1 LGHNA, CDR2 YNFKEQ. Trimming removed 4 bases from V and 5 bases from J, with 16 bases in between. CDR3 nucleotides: TGTGCCAGCAGCCCTGTCGGAGGGCGAGTAGATACGCAGTATTTT. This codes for CASSPVGGRVDTQYF.

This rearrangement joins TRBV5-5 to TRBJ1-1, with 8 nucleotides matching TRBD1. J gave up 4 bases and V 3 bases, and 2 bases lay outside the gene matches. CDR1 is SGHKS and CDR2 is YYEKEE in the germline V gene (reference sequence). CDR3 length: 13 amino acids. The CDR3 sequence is CASSSGQGTEAFF. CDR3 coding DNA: TGTGCCAGCAGCTCCGGACAGGGCACTGAAGCTTTCTTT.

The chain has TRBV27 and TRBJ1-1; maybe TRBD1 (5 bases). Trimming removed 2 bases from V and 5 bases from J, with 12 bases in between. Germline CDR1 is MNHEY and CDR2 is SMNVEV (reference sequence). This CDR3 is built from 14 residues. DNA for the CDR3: TGTGCCAGCAGTTTAGTGGGGCTGGCGACTGAAGCTTTCTTT. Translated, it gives CASSLVGLATEAFF.

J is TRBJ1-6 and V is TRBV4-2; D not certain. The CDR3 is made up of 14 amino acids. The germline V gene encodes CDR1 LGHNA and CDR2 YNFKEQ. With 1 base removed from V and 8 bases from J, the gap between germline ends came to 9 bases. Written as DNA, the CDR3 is TGTGCCAGCAGCCAAGTCAACGAGCATTCACCCCTCCACTTT. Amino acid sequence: CASSQVNEHSPLHF.

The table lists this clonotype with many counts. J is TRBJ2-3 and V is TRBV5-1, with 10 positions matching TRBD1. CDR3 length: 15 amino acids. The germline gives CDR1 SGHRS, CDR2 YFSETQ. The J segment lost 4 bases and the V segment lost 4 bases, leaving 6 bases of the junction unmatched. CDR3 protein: CASSPGTGEADTQYF. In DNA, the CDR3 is TGCGCCAGCAGCCCCGGGACAGGGGAGGCAGATACGCAGTATTTT.

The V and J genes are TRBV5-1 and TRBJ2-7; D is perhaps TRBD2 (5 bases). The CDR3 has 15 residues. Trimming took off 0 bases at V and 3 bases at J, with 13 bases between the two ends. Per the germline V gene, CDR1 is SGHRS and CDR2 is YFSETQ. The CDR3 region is CASSLAWAGNYEQYF. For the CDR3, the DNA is TGCGCCAGCAGCTTGGCCTGGGCGGGCAACTACGAGCAGTACTTC.

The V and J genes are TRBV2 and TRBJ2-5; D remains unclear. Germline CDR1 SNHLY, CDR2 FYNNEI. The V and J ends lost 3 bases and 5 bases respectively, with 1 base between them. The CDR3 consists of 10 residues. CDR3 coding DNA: TGTGCCAGCAGTGATGAGACCCAGTACTTC. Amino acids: CASSDETQYF.

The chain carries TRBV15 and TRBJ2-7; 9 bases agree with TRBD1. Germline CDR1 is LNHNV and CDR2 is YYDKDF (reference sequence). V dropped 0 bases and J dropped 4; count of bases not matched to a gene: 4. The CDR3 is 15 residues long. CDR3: CATSRDHGTGYEQYF. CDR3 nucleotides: TGTGCCACCAGCAGAGATCATGGGACAGGGTACGAGCAGTACTTC.

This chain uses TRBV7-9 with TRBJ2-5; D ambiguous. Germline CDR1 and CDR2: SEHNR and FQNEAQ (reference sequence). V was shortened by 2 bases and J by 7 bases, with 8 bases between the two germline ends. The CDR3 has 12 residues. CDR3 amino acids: CASSLSARTQYF. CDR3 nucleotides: TGTGCCAGCAGCTTATCCGCGAGGACCCAGTACTTC.

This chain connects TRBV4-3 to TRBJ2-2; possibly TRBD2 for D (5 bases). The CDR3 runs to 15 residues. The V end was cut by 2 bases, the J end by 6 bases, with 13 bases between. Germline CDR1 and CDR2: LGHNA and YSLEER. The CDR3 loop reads CASSQYNQEAGELFF. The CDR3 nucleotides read TGCGCCAGCAGCCAATATAACCAGGAGGCCGGGGAGCTGTTTTTT.

CDR3 DNA sequence: TGTGCCATCAGTGAGACGGGACTAGCGGGAGTTGAGGAGACCCAGTACTTC. Protein sequence: CAISETGLAGVEETQYF. The V call is TRBV10-3, the J call TRBJ2-5; 14 bases match TRBD2. This CDR3 contains 17 residues. With V trimmed by 2 bases and J by 5 bases, 7 bases remained unmatched. CDR1 is ENHRY and CDR2 is SYGVKD in the germline V gene.

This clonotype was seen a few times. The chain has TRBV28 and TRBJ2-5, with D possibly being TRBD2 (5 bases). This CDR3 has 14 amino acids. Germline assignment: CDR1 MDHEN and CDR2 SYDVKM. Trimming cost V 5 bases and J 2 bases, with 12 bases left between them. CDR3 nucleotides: TGTGCCAGCAGTCGGACTGGCTATCAAGAGACCCAGTACTTC. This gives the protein CASSRTGYQETQYF.

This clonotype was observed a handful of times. The CDR3 nucleotides are TGTGCCAGCAGCGCTCAAGGGATTGGGGTTTCACCCCTCCACTTT. Translated: CASSAQGIGVSPLHF. The chain joins TRBV9 to TRBJ1-6, with D hard to call. The CDR3 spans 15 residues. V lost 3 bases to trimming and J lost 9 bases, with 16 bases between them. From germline, CDR1 is SGDLS and CDR2 YYNGEE.

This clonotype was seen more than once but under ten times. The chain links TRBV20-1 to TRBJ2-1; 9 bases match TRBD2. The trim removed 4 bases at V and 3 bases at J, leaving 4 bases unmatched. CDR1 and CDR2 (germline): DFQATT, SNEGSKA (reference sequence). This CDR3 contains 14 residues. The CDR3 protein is CSATTSGSYNEQFF. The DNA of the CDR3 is TGCAGTGCTACGACTAGCGGAAGCTACAATGAGCAGTTCTTC.

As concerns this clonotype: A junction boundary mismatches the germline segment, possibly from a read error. The CDR3 DNA reads TGCGCCAGCAGCGTAGAGCGGGATTATAATTCACCCCTCGACTTT. Protein sequence: CASSVERDYNSPLDF. The chain carries TRBV5-1 and TRBJ1-6; D remains unclear. The CDR3 totals 15 residues. The germline V gene encodes CDR1 SGHRS and CDR2 YFSETQ.

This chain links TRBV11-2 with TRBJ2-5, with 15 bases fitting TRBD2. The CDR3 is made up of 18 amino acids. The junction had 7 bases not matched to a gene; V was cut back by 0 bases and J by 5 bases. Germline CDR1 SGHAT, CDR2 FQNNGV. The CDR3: CASSLDGLAGGPSETQYF. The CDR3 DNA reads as TGTGCCAGCAGCTTAGACGGACTAGCGGGGGGGCCGTCGGAGACCCAGTACTTC.

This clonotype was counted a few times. The CDR3 is CASSSFGDRTDTQYF. CDR3 DNA sequence: TGTGCCAGCAGTTCGTTTGGGGACCGCACAGATACGCAGTATTTT. This chain connects TRBV6-5 to TRBJ2-3; either TRBD1 or TRBD2 may fit D (5 bases each). V gave up 4 bases and J gave up 1 base, with 12 bases separating them. The CDR3 runs to 15 residues. Germline-derived CDR1 and CDR2 are MNHEY and SVGAGI.

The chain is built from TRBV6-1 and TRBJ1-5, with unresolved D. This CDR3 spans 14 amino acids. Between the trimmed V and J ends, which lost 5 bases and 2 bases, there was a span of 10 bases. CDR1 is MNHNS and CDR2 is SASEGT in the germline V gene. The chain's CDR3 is CASSRGGGNQPQHF. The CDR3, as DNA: TGTGCCAGCAGTAGAGGTGGGGGCAATCAGCCCCAGCATTTT.

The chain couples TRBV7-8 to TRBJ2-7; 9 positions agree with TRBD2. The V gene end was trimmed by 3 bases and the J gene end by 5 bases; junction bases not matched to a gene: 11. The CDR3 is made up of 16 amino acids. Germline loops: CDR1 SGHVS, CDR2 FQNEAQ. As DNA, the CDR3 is TGTGCCAGCAGCTTGCGCCGTGCGGGGGGGACTGACGAGCAGTACTTC. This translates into CASSLRRAGGTDEQYF.

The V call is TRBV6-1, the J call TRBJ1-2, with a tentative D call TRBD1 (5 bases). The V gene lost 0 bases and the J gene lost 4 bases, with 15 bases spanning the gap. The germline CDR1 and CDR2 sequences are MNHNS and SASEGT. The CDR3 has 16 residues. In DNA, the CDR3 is TGTGCCAGCAGTGAAGCCCTAGGGGCGGGTCTCTATGGCTACACCTTC. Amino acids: CASSEALGAGLYGYTF.

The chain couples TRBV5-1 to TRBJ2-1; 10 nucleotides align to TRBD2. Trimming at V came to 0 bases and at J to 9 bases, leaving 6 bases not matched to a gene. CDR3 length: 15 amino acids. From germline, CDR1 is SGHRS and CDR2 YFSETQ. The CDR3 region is CASSLGSGGAGEQFF. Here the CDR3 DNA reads TGCGCCAGCAGCTTGGGCAGCGGGGGGGCAGGTGAGCAGTTCTTC.

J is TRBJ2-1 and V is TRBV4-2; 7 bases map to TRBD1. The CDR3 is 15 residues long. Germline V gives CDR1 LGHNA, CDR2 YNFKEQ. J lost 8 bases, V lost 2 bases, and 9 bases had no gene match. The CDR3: CASSQLFDRVDEQFF. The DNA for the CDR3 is TGTGCCAGCAGCCAATTGTTCGACAGGGTGGATGAGCAGTTCTTC.

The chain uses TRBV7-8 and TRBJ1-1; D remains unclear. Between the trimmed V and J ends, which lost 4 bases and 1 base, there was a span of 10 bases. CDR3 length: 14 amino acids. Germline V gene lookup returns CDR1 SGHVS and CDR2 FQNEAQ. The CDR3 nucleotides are TGTGCCAGCAGCTGGAGGACGGAGAACACTGAAGCTTTCTTT. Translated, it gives CASSWRTENTEAFF.

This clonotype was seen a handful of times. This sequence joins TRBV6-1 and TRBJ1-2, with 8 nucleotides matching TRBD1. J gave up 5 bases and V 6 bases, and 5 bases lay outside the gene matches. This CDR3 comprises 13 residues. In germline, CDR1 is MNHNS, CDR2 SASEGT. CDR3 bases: TGTGCCAGCAGCCCGACAGGGGAATATGGCTACACCTTC. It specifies CASSPTGEYGYTF.

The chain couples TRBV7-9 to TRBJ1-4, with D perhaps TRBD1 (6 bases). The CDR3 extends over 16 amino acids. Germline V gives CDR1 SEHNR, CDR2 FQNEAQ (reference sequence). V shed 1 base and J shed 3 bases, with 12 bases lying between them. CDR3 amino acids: CASSLGIRGPNEKLFF. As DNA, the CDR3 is TGTGCCAGCAGCTTAGGTATCAGGGGACCTAATGAAAAACTGTTTTTT.

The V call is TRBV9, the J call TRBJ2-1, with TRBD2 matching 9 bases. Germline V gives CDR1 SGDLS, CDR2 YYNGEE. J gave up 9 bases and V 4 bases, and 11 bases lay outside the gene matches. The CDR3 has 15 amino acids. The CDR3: CASSPPRGGRGEQFF. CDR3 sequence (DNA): TGTGCCAGCAGCCCCCCGCGGGGGGGCCGGGGTGAGCAGTTCTTC.

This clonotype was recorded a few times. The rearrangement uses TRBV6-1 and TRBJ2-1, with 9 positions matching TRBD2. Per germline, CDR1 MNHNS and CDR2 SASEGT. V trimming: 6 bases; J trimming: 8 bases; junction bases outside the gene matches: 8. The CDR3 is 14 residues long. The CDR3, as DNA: TGTGCCAGCAGCCCGGGGACTAGCTTTGATGAGCAGTTCTTC. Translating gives CASSPGTSFDEQFF.

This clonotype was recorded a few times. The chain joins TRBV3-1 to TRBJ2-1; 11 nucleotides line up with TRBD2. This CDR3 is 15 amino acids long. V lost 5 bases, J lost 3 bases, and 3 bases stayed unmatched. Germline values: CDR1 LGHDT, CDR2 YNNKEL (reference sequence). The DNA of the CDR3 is TGTGCCAGCAGCATCACTAGCGGGGGCTACAATGAGCAGTTCTTC. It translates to CASSITSGGYNEQFF.